These 29 T cell receptor beta chains were all obtained from the same sample, sequenced in a study of cytomegalovirus exposure and HLA in healthy donors. 60 Vbeta and 13 Jbeta primers were used in PCR. Profiled with immunoSEQ multiplex PCR; TCRdb holds only in-frame clones, not every one. Among about 90,000 clones listed, around 62% were seen once. The sample comprised PBMCs. The receptors stem from a woman in her twenties or thirties in good health and CMV-seropositive.

This clone was detected a few times. This chain connects TRBV18 to TRBJ1-1; D unclear. Germline V gene sequence: CDR1 KGHSH, CDR2 LQKENI. V was clipped by 0 bases and J by 8 bases, with 7 bases between them. This CDR3 is 12 amino acids long. The CDR3 DNA reads as TGTGCCAGCTCACCACCGTCGGGGGAAGCTTTCTTT. Its protein is CASSPPSGEAFF.

In regard to this clone: Relative to the germline gene, one junction end is altered; a read error may explain this. J is TRBJ1-2 and V is TRBV2; no definite D call. The CDR3 contains 12 residues. CDR1 and CDR2 (germline): SNHLY, FYNNEI. The CDR3 here is CASSRPIGILAF. The CDR3 DNA follows: TGTGCCAGCAGTCGACCCATCGGGATTCTAGCCTTC.

The chain couples TRBV28 to TRBJ1-2; the match to TRBD1 covers 12 bases. V dropped 3 bases and J dropped 4; count of bases not matched to a gene: 9. The CDR3 consists of 17 residues. Per germline, CDR1 MDHEN and CDR2 SYDVKM. The CDR3: CASSLPGQGAKGYGYTF. CDR3 nucleotides: TGTGCCAGCAGTTTGCCGGGACAGGGGGCGAAAGGCTATGGCTACACCTTC.

V is TRBV7-9 and J is TRBJ1-6, with TRBD1 matching 7 bases. Germline trimming cut 5 bases from V and 9 bases from J; bases unmatched to any gene: 7. The CDR3 runs to 14 residues. Germline-derived CDR1 and CDR2 are SEHNR and FQNEAQ (reference sequence). For the CDR3, the DNA is TGTGCCAGCAGCCAAGGGGGCCAGGTTTCACCCCTCCACTTT. Translating gives CASSQGGQVSPLHF.

In its sample, this clone was seen a few times. The chain combines TRBV5-1 with TRBJ1-1, with TRBD1 as a possible D gene (5 bases). Looked up from germline, CDR1 is SGHRS and CDR2 is YFSETQ. V lost 7 bases to trimming and J lost 1 base, with 11 bases between them. The length of the CDR3 is 13 residues. In DNA, the CDR3 is TGCGCCAGCTGCAGGGCCTCGAACACTGAAGCTTTCTTT. Encoded protein: CASCRASNTEAFF. The variable domain in full, with the rest retrieved from reference TRBV5-1 and TRBJ1-1, is KAGVTQTPRYLIKTRGQQVTLSCSPISGHRSVSWYQQTPGQGLQFLFEYFSETQRNKGNFPGRFSGRQFSNSRSEMNVSTLELGDSALYLCASCRASNTEAFFGQGTRLTVV.

The chain recombines TRBV27 with TRBJ2-5; 16 bases match TRBD2. This CDR3 is 16 amino acids long. Germline V gives CDR1 MNHEY, CDR2 SMNVEV (reference sequence). V dropped 5 bases and J dropped 5; count of bases not matched to a gene: 5. CDR3 bases: TGTGCCAGCAGTGGGACTAGCGGGGGGGCCGATGAGACCCAGTACTTC. Translation: CASSGTSGGADETQYF.

The chain is built from TRBV18 and TRBJ1-5; 8 bases line up with TRBD1. This CDR3 comprises 14 residues. Germline trimming cut 4 bases from V and 6 bases from J; bases unmatched to any gene: 5. Germline values: CDR1 KGHSH, CDR2 LQKENI. DNA for the CDR3: TGTGCCAGCTCACGACAGGGGCAGGGTCAGCCCCAGCATTTT. It encodes CASSRQGQGQPQHF.

Only a few counts were recorded for this clone. CDR3 bases: TGTGCCATCAGTGAATCAGGGTTTACGCAGTATTTT. Its translation: CAISESGFTQYF. The chain has TRBV10-3 and TRBJ2-3; D perhaps matches TRBD1 (5 bases). The CDR3 consists of 12 residues. V lost 3 bases, J lost 8 bases, and 9 bases lay in between. The germline V gene has CDR1 ENHRY and CDR2 SYGVKD.

The chain combines TRBV9 with TRBJ1-1, with TRBD1 as a possible D gene (5 bases). This CDR3 comprises 15 residues. Trimming took off 4 bases at V and 0 bases at J, with 13 bases between the two ends. Germline V lookup: CDR1 SGDLS, CDR2 YYNGEE. The CDR3 DNA reads TGTGCCAGCAGCACCCCGGGGGGACTGAACACTGAAGCTTTCTTT. This gives the protein CASSTPGGLNTEAFF.

This rearrangement joins TRBV5-6 to TRBJ2-5; a possible D gene is TRBD1 (6 bases). TRBJ2-7 explains the end of the DNA better; the J call may be wrong. CDR3 length: 16 amino acids. Germline V gene sequence: CDR1 SGHDT, CDR2 YYEEEE. The DNA for the CDR3 is TGTGCCAGCAGCTTGGCCCCGGGACAATTTTCCTACGAGCAGTACTTC. This translates into CASSLAPGQFSYEQYF.

This sequence joins TRBV19 and TRBJ1-2; TRBD1 aligns across 7 bases. The germline V gene has CDR1 LNHDA and CDR2 SQIVND (reference sequence). The CDR3 contains 12 residues. V trimming: 8 bases; J trimming: 8 bases; junction bases outside the gene matches: 8. CDR3 bases: TGTGCCAGTTCCCCGACAGGGATCGGCTACACCTTC. Translation: CASSPTGIGYTF.

V usage is TRBV19 and J usage is TRBJ1-6; 7 bases agree with TRBD1. CDR3 length: 14 amino acids. V gave up 3 bases and J gave up 8 bases; unmatched junction bases: 4. Germline V gives CDR1 LNHDA, CDR2 SQIVND (reference sequence). CDR3 coding DNA: TGTGCCAGTAGTATCGGACAGGCGGATTCACCCCTCCACTTT. Its protein is CASSIGQADSPLHF.

This clone was recorded a few times. The V gene is TRBV6-5, the J gene TRBJ1-1, with 9 bases fitting TRBD1. Germline V gives CDR1 MNHEY, CDR2 SVGAGI. Trimming removed 7 bases from V and 2 bases from J; junction bases left unmatched: 8. The CDR3 runs to 15 residues. CDR3 sequence: CASTKDRGTNTEAFF. The CDR3 coding sequence is TGTGCCAGCACCAAGGACAGGGGAACAAACACTGAAGCTTTCTTT.

This chain connects TRBV6-4 to TRBJ1-6, with 10 bases matching TRBD1. There are 20 residues in the CDR3. V shed 5 bases, J shed 0 bases, and the junction held 13 bases outside the gene matches. Germline assignment: CDR1 MRHNA and CDR2 SNTAGT. The CDR3 reads CASSPTIVGQGSSYNSPLHF. CDR3 nucleotide sequence: TGTGCCAGCAGTCCAACAATCGTGGGACAGGGGAGCTCCTATAATTCACCCCTCCACTTT.

The genes are TRBV4-3 and TRBJ2-3; 8 bases are a match to TRBD2. This CDR3 is built from 15 residues. Germline V lookup: CDR1 LGHNA, CDR2 YSLEER. V lost 7 bases and J lost 1; bases outside the gene matches: 7. In nucleotides, the CDR3 is TGCGCCAGCACGCCGTGGCGGGGGGGCACAGATACGCAGTATTTT. The encoded protein is CASTPWRGGTDTQYF.

This clone has more than one count but fewer than ten. The V and J genes are TRBV2 and TRBJ1-1, with TRBD1 matching 8 bases. The J segment lost 4 bases and the V segment lost 4 bases, leaving 8 bases of the junction unmatched. Germline CDR1 reads SNHLY; CDR2 reads FYNNEI. This CDR3 has 15 amino acids. The CDR3: CASSVSGQVGTEAFF. The CDR3 nucleotides are TGTGCCAGCAGTGTATCGGGACAGGTGGGCACTGAAGCTTTCTTT. Full variable domain (rest looked up from reference TRBV2 and TRBJ1-1): EPEVTQTPSHQVTQMGQEVILRCVPISNHLYFYWYRQILGQKVEFLVSFYNNEISEKSEIFDDQFSVERPDGSNFTLKIRSTKLEDSAMYFCASSVSGQVGTEAFFGQGTRLTVV.

CDR3 in DNA: TGTGCCAGCAGAGGCATCTGGCAGGGGAACGAGCAGTACTTC. Translating it yields CASRGIWQGNEQYF. The V call is TRBV6-1, the J call TRBJ2-7; D is perhaps TRBD1 (6 bases). The germline V and J ends were trimmed by 6 bases and 5 bases, with 17 bases remaining between them. Germline assignment: CDR1 MNHNS and CDR2 SASEGT. The CDR3 length is 14 residues.

The genes are TRBV27 and TRBJ1-2; TRBD1 is a possible D gene (5 bases). The germline gives CDR1 MNHEY, CDR2 SMNVEV (reference sequence). The CDR3 has 13 residues. V was clipped by 3 bases and J by 8 bases, with 13 bases between them. Here the CDR3 DNA reads TGTGCCAGCAGTTTGGACGGCCCAGGGGGCTACACCTTC. Translation: CASSLDGPGGYTF.

The chain uses TRBV25-1 and TRBJ1-5; perhaps TRBD1 as D (5 bases). The germline CDR1 and CDR2 sequences are MGHDK and SYGVNS. V shed 2 bases and J shed 5 bases, with 16 bases lying between them. The CDR3 has 16 residues. CDR3 protein: CASSEQGEGGHQPQHF. DNA of the CDR3: TGTGCCAGCAGTGAACAGGGCGAAGGTGGACATCAGCCCCAGCATTTT.

The gene calls are TRBV6-6 and TRBJ1-2; D is ambiguous. Per the germline V gene, CDR1 is MNHNY and CDR2 is SVGAGI (reference sequence). Trimming stripped 4 bases from V and 8 bases from J, with 17 bases between. There are 14 residues in the CDR3. The CDR3 region has the DNA TGTGCCAGCAGTTCCTTCCGGGGAGGGCCAGGCTACACCTTC. Translating it yields CASSSFRGGPGYTF.

V and J are TRBV6-1 and TRBJ1-3; the D gene is possibly TRBD1 (6 bases). V gave up 5 bases and J gave up 0 bases, with 11 bases separating them. Germline V CDR1 and CDR2: MNHNS, SASEGT. This CDR3 comprises 15 residues. Here the CDR3 DNA reads TGTGCCAGCAGTTTCGGGACACCCTCTGGAAACACCATATATTTT. This sequence encodes CASSFGTPSGNTIYF.

The J gene is TRBJ2-3, the V gene TRBV28; a weak D match, TRBD2 (5 bases). Germline V CDR1 and CDR2: MDHEN, SYDVKM. Trimming took off 6 bases at V and 1 base at J, with 14 bases between the two ends. The length of the CDR3 is 15 residues. The CDR3 bases are TGTGCCAGCAGCCCAACGAGGGCCCGCACAGATACGCAGTATTTT. This sequence encodes CASSPTRARTDTQYF.

The V call is TRBV10-3, the J call TRBJ2-7; D is possibly TRBD1 (5 bases). This CDR3 has 14 amino acids. V lost 0 bases and J 3 bases, leaving 9 bases between the germline ends. The germline V gene encodes CDR1 ENHRY and CDR2 SYGVKD. The CDR3 DNA is TGTGCCATCAGTGAGTCGGGTCAGGGCTACGAGCAGTACTTC. It encodes CAISESGQGYEQYF.

This chain's CDR3 is CARGREGPGELFF. The CDR3 region has the DNA TGTGCCCGAGGGCGGGAGGGTCCCGGGGAGCTGTTTTTT. The chain combines TRBV30 with TRBJ2-2, with TRBD2 matching 9 bases. Germline lookup yields CDR1 GTSNPN and CDR2 SVGIG (reference sequence). Trimming cost V 8 bases and J 6 bases; bases outside gene matches: 7. The CDR3 sequence is 13 residues long.

The chain recombines TRBV19 with TRBJ1-5, with D unclear. The V end was cut by 5 bases, the J end by 4 bases, with 15 bases between. The CDR3 is 15 amino acids. Germline V CDR1 and CDR2: LNHDA, SQIVND (reference sequence). Here the CDR3 reads CASSAGAWSNQPQHF. In DNA, the CDR3 is TGTGCCAGTAGTGCGGGTGCTTGGTCAAATCAGCCCCAGCATTTT.

In its sample, this clone was seen a few times. The V call is TRBV5-1, the J call TRBJ2-7; 9 nucleotides match TRBD1. From germline, CDR1 is SGHRS and CDR2 YFSETQ. V was pared by 4 bases and J by 9 bases, with 11 bases of the junction left unmatched. CDR3 size: 14 residues. CDR3 coding DNA: TGCGCCAGCAGCATCGGACAGGGGAGTTTCGCGCAGTACTTC. It encodes CASSIGQGSFAQYF.

This clone was seen just once. The rearrangement joins TRBV30 to TRBJ2-1; tentative D call: TRBD2 (6 bases). This CDR3 spans 15 amino acids. The germline gives CDR1 GTSNPN, CDR2 SVGIG (reference sequence). Deletions cut 2 bases from V and 2 bases from J, with 13 bases between. The CDR3 reads CAWSSEAGTYNEQFF. CDR3 DNA: TGTGCCTGGAGTTCGGAGGCGGGGACCTACAATGAGCAGTTCTTC.

This chain uses TRBV11-1 with TRBJ1-1; possible D gene TRBD1, 5 bases. Trimming pared 6 bases from V and 1 base from J, leaving 15 bases between. The CDR3 covers 15 residues. CDR1 and CDR2 from the germline V gene are SGHAT and FQDESV (reference sequence). CDR3 loop: CASRRGQSRNTEAFF. The CDR3 coding sequence is TGTGCCAGCAGGCGGGGCCAGAGCCGGAACACTGAAGCTTTCTTT.

The chain carries TRBV2 and TRBJ2-6; the D is unclear. The germline CDR1 and CDR2 sequences are SNHLY and FYNNEI. This CDR3 has 16 residues. V gave up 6 bases and J gave up 0 bases, with 12 bases separating them. The chain's CDR3 is CASSHQLGSGANVLTF. CDR3 nucleotides: TGTGCCAGCAGCCACCAACTTGGCTCTGGGGCCAACGTCCTGACTTTC. Complete variable domain (other parts from reference TRBV2 and TRBJ2-6): EPEVTQTPSHQVTQMGQEVILRCVPISNHLYFYWYRQILGQKVEFLVSFYNNEISEKSEIFDDQFSVERPDGSNFTLKIRSTKLEDSAMYFCASSHQLGSGANVLTFGAGSRLTVL.